Sequencing of this T cell receptor beta chain was carried out in a study of T cells in Graves' hyperthyroidism and ophthalmopathy. For ophthalmopathy patients, the Clinical Activity Score was at least 3 and the NOSPECS grade at least 4; duration was under 3 months. TCR beta CDR3 region amplification was performed from RNA transcripts. Initially, a first-round RT-PCR of the TCR CDR3 employed the HTBI primer set. Each CDR3 protein is one row after TCRdb ran MiXCR on the multiplex PCR reads. The table lists approximately 430,000 distinct CDR3 sequences, roughly 15% of them singletons. The CDR3 spans 14 residues. Germline loops: CDR1 MNHEY, CDR2 SMNVEV (reference sequence). Trimming at V came to 4 bases and at J to 5 bases, leaving 7 bases not matched to a gene.

The chain recombines TRBV27 with TRBJ2-7; 8 nucleotides line up with TRBD2. Material for sequencing was blood. This TCR derives from a man between 18 and 35 years old with Graves' ophthalmopathy. CDR3 loop: CASSSPGLGNEQYF. In nucleotides, the CDR3 is TGTGCCAGCAGTTCTCCGGGACTAGGTAACGAGCAGTACTTC.